This T cell receptor beta chain stems from a study of blood T cell repertoires in COVID-19. Study-wide background: Acute and convalescent COVID-19 specimens originated in the United States, Italy and Spain. Nucleic acid was either cDNA or gDNA, and it came from T cells, B-cell-depleted T cells, or PBMCs.

Authors' processing steps: Amplification with reference gene primers provided the estimates of nucleated cell counts. The repertoire was sequenced with immunoSEQ multiplex PCR; TCRdb's copy has only in-frame clones and lacks some. Clonal size and the V and J genes are those of that table, whereas D and trimming came from the DNA. The sample contains about 110,000 clones, 75% to 90% of which appear only once. CDR3 length: 15 residues. Germline loops: CDR1 SNHLY, CDR2 FYNNEI. Between the trimmed V and J ends, which lost 5 bases and 0 bases, there was a span of 10 bases. Sample: peripheral blood. The chain uses TRBV2 and TRBJ1-4; D is unresolved. This TCR was recovered from a woman in her sixties with acute or convalescent COVID-19. The DNA of the CDR3 is TGTGCCAGCAGTCGGAGGGTTGCAACTAATGAAAAACTGTTTTTT. As protein: CASSRRVATNEKLFF. Based on the CDR3 plus reference TRBV2 and TRBJ1-4, the full variable domain is EPEVTQTPSHQVTQMGQEVILRCVPISNHLYFYWYRQILGQKVEFLVSFYNNEISEKSEIFDDQFSVERPDGSNFTLKIRSTKLEDSAMYFCASSRRVATNEKLFFGSGTQLSVL.